These 21 T cell receptor beta chains originate from one sample sequenced in a study of blood T cell repertoires in COVID-19. Some clones are missing from TCRdb's copy, which holds only in-frame ones; the method was immunoSEQ multiplex PCR. The data contain some 200,000 clones, roughly four fifths of them seen just once; the ten biggest clones take up approximately 1.3%. Material: PBMCs or T cells enriched from blood (not recorded which). The receptor set was obtained from a middle-aged woman with acute COVID-19.

V is TRBV9 and J is TRBJ1-1; 7 bases match TRBD1. The germline CDR1 and CDR2 sequences are SGDLS and YYNGEE. This CDR3 is built from 15 residues. J was trimmed by 1 base and V by 0 bases; bases with no gene match: 3. CDR3: CASSVVGTANTEAFF. In DNA, the CDR3 is TGTGCCAGCAGCGTAGTCGGGACAGCGAACACTGAAGCTTTCTTT.

V is TRBV28 and J is TRBJ2-1; D may be TRBD2 (6 bases). Looked up from germline, CDR1 is MDHEN and CDR2 is SYDVKM. V was pared by 5 bases and J by 7 bases, with 18 bases between. The CDR3 totals 15 residues. The CDR3 DNA reads as TGTGCCAGCAGTACACCTACGGCGGGGATGAATGAGCAGTTCTTC. This codes for CASSTPTAGMNEQFF.

The V call is TRBV30, the J call TRBJ1-2; D is possibly TRBD1 (6 bases). Germline V gene sequence: CDR1 GTSNPN, CDR2 SVGIG (reference sequence). The CDR3 totals 13 residues. V lost 0 bases, J lost 8 bases, and 13 bases lay in between. CDR3 protein: CAWSVGGAGGYTF. As DNA, the CDR3 is TGTGCCTGGAGTGTAGGGGGGGCAGGCGGCTACACCTTC.

The chain couples TRBV15 to TRBJ2-7, with D unclear. CDR1 LNHNV and CDR2 YYDKDF come from the germline V gene (reference sequence). The CDR3 runs 14 residues. Trimming left V 0 bases short and J 10 bases short, with 16 bases between. CDR3 sequence: CATSRDPTRNGQYF. Here the CDR3 DNA reads TGTGCCACCAGCAGAGATCCCACAAGAAATGGTCAGTACTTC.

In its sample, this clone was seen once. This chain connects TRBV9 to TRBJ2-5; D is possibly TRBD1 (6 bases). Germline-derived CDR1 and CDR2 are SGDLS and YYNGEE. CDR3 length: 14 residues. Trimming pared 3 bases from V and 5 bases from J, leaving 14 bases between. The CDR3 sequence: CASSARGRGETQYF. The CDR3, as DNA: TGTGCCAGCAGCGCCAGGGGTCGTGGGGAGACCCAGTACTTC.

V usage is TRBV18 and J usage is TRBJ1-3, with D maybe TRBD1 (6 bases). Germline V gene lookup returns CDR1 KGHSH and CDR2 LQKENI. CDR3 length: 14 amino acids. Trimming removed 3 bases from V and 8 bases from J, with 14 bases in between. CDR3 protein: CASSPNRVTDTIYF. The CDR3 nucleotides are TGTGCCAGCTCACCCAACAGGGTCACGGACACCATATATTTT.

The DNA for the CDR3 is TGTGCCAGCGGTAGGACTAGCTCGGGGGCAGATACGCAGTATTTT. Translated, it gives CASGRTSSGADTQYF. The chain employs TRBV6-5 and TRBJ2-3, with TRBD2 matching 8 bases. V shed 8 bases, J shed 4 bases, and the junction held 11 bases outside the gene matches. The CDR3 is made up of 15 amino acids. Germline V gives CDR1 MNHEY, CDR2 SVGAGI.

This clone was picked up a small number of times. The chain carries TRBV6-5 and TRBJ1-1; TRBD1 matches at 8 bases. The CDR3 covers 15 residues. Germline V gene lookup returns CDR1 MNHEY and CDR2 SVGAGI. Trimming removed 5 bases from V and 5 bases from J; junction bases left unmatched: 10. In nucleotides, the CDR3 is TGTGCCAGCAGTCCGACAGGGGATGGGGGGACTGAAGCTTTCTTT. It is translated as CASSPTGDGGTEAFF.

V and J are TRBV19 and TRBJ1-5; 8 bases match TRBD1. CDR1 and CDR2 from the germline V gene are LNHDA and SQIVND (reference sequence). V lost 4 bases, J lost 4 bases, and 6 bases stayed unmatched. The length of the CDR3 is 15 residues. The CDR3 DNA reads TGTGCCAGTAGTACCGGACAGGGTAGGAATCAGCCCCAGCATTTT. Translated: CASSTGQGRNQPQHF.

The J gene is TRBJ1-2, the V gene TRBV7-9, with TRBD1 as a possible D gene (6 bases). Trimming removed 2 bases at V and 2 bases at J, with 9 bases between. Germline loops: CDR1 SEHNR, CDR2 FQNEAQ (reference sequence). The CDR3 loop spans 14 amino acids. CDR3 sequence (DNA): TGTGCCAGCAGCTTACTAACAGGGAACTATGGCTACACCTTC. Encoded protein: CASSLLTGNYGYTF.

The chain carries TRBV30 and TRBJ1-5, with 9 bases fitting TRBD1. Germline V gives CDR1 GTSNPN, CDR2 SVGIG (reference sequence). The CDR3 totals 15 residues. Unmatched junction bases numbered 5, after V lost 4 bases and J lost 1 base. CDR3 DNA sequence: TGTGCCTGGAACCCAGGACAGGGGAGCAATCAGCCCCAGCATTTT. Its protein product is CAWNPGQGSNQPQHF.

V and J are TRBV5-4 and TRBJ2-7, with a tentative D call TRBD2 (6 bases). CDR1 is SGHNT, CDR2 YYREEE, per germline (reference sequence). The CDR3 runs 14 residues. V lost 0 bases to trimming and J lost 4 bases, with 11 bases between them. CDR3 bases: TGTGCCAGCAGCTTGGGCGGGAACGTATACGAGCAGTACTTC. It specifies CASSLGGNVYEQYF.

This clone showed up just a few times. The chain uses TRBV7-2 and TRBJ1-5; D gene uncertain. V lost 2 bases, J lost 4 bases, and 6 bases lay in between. Germline V gene lookup returns CDR1 SGHTA and CDR2 FQGNSA. The CDR3 consists of 13 residues. The CDR3 spells CASSLQKNQPQHF. The CDR3 bases are TGTGCCAGCAGCTTACAAAAAAATCAGCCCCAGCATTTT. The full variable domain, rest sourced from reference TRBV7-2 and TRBJ1-5, is GAGVSQSPSNKVTEKGKDVELRCDPISGHTALYWYRQSLGQGLEFLIYFQGNSAPDKSGLPSDRFSAERTGGSVSTLTIQRTQQEDSAVYLCASSLQKNQPQHFGDGTRLSIL.

The chain carries TRBV5-6 and TRBJ1-6; perhaps TRBD1 as D (6 bases). The CDR3 consists of 14 residues. Germline CDR1 and CDR2: SGHDT and YYEEEE. The ends were cut back, 4 bases at V and 4 bases at J, with 9 bases in the middle. DNA for the CDR3: TGTGCCAGCAGCCAAGGACAGTATAATTCACCCCTCCACTTT. Protein sequence: CASSQGQYNSPLHF.

The chain couples TRBV19 to TRBJ2-1, with 11 bases matching TRBD2. Per the germline V gene, CDR1 is LNHDA and CDR2 is SQIVND (reference sequence). The CDR3 contains 13 residues. V gave up 5 bases and J gave up 8 bases; unmatched junction bases: 2. The CDR3: CASSLAGGYEQFF. The CDR3 DNA reads TGTGCCAGTAGTCTAGCGGGAGGCTATGAGCAGTTCTTC.

This clone was seen a single time. The CDR3: CASSYRGSGSVYNEQFF. In nucleotides, the CDR3 is TGTGCCAGCAGTTATAGGGGTAGCGGGAGCGTATACAATGAGCAGTTCTTC. The V gene is TRBV28, the J gene TRBJ2-1; 9 nucleotides match TRBD2. CDR1 MDHEN and CDR2 SYDVKM come from the germline V gene. There are 17 residues in the CDR3. After removal of 4 bases from V and 4 bases from J, the junction contained 11 bases not matched to a gene.

This chain joins TRBV20-1 and TRBJ1-5, with D possibly matching TRBD1 (5 bases). With 3 bases removed from V and 6 bases from J, the gap between germline ends came to 12 bases. The CDR3 contains 13 residues. Germline V lookup: CDR1 DFQATT, CDR2 SNEGSKA (reference sequence). CDR3 DNA sequence: TGCAGTGCTAGTTTAGGGGTTGCTCAGCCCCAGCATTTT. This codes for CSASLGVAQPQHF.

As DNA, the CDR3 is TGCGCCAGCAGCATTGGGACTAGCGATACAGATACGCAGTATTTT. Its protein is CASSIGTSDTDTQYF. The rearrangement uses TRBV4-3 and TRBJ2-3; 10 nucleotides line up with TRBD2. This CDR3 contains 15 residues. Trimming at V came to 5 bases and at J to 3 bases, leaving 5 bases not matched to a gene. CDR1 and CDR2 (germline): LGHNA, YSLEER.

The chain employs TRBV29-1 and TRBJ1-1; D not certain. The germline gives CDR1 SQVTM, CDR2 ANQGSEA. The CDR3 runs 15 residues. Trimming left V 1 base short and J 0 bases short, with 12 bases between. The CDR3 loop reads CSVEALVPLNTEAFF. CDR3 coding DNA: TGCAGCGTTGAAGCCCTAGTCCCGTTGAACACTGAAGCTTTCTTT.

The CDR3 reads CASSNTSGSRHEQYF. The CDR3 DNA follows: TGTGCCAGCAGCAACACTAGCGGGAGTAGGCACGAGCAGTACTTC. The chain is built from TRBV5-4 and TRBJ2-7; TRBD2 aligns across 11 bases. The CDR3 contains 15 residues. Trimming took 4 bases from V and 5 from J; bases not matched to a gene: 8. Germline V lookup: CDR1 SGHNT, CDR2 YYREEE (reference sequence).

The V call is TRBV7-9, the J call TRBJ2-1, with TRBD2 identical over 9 bases. The CDR3 covers 15 residues. The J segment lost 4 bases and the V segment lost 2 bases, leaving 3 bases of the junction unmatched. Germline V lookup: CDR1 SEHNR, CDR2 FQNEAQ (reference sequence). In DNA form, the CDR3 reads TGTGCCAGCAGCTTATGGCTAGCGGGGTACAATGAGCAGTTCTTC. It yields the protein CASSLWLAGYNEQFF.